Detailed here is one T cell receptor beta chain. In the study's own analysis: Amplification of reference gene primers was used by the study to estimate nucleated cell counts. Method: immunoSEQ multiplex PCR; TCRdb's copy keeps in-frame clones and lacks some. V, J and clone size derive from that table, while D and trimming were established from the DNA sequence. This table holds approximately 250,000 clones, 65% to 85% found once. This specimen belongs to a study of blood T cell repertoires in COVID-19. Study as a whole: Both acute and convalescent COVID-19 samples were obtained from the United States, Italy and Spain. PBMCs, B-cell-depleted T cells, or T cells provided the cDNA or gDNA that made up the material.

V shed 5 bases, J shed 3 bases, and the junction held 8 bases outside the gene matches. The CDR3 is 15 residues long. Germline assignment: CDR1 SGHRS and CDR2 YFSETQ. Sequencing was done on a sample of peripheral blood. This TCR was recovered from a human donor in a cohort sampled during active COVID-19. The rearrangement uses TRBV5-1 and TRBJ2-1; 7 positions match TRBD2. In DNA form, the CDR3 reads TGCGCCAGCAGGCTAGCGGAAGGTTACTACAATGAGCAGTTCTTC. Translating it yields CASRLAEGYYNEQFF.